The TCR beta chain under discussion was sequenced for a study of blood T cell repertoires in COVID-19. At the level of the study: Italy, Spain and the United States were the sources of the convalescent and acute COVID-19 samples.

V was clipped by 3 bases and J by 1 base, with 18 bases between them. Germline-derived CDR1 and CDR2 are SNHLY and FYNNEI. The CDR3 runs 17 residues. The assay was immunoSEQ multiplex PCR, and TCRdb's table has in-frame clones only and misses some. Among roughly 300,000 clones, more than 85% were seen once, and the ten largest hold approximately 17%. Sequenced material: PBMCs or T cells enriched from blood (not recorded which). The chain carries TRBV2 and TRBJ2-5; a possible D gene is TRBD1 (6 bases). The TCR originated in a woman aged 25 to 39 who had recovered from COVID-19. The DNA of the CDR3 is TGTGCCAGCAGTGATTCTGAGGGGGAAGGGTCCCAAGAGACCCAGTACTTC. This gives the protein CASSDSEGEGSQETQYF.